The clone carrying this TCR beta chain came up once. V dropped 1 base and J dropped 6 bases, with 17 bases sitting between them. This CDR3 has 16 residues. Germline V CDR1 and CDR2: SGHKS, YYEKEE (reference sequence). The data originate from a study of blood T cell repertoires in COVID-19. Across the study: Some COVID-19 samples were acute and others convalescent; all came from the United States, Italy and Spain. T cells, B-cell-depleted T cells, or PBMCs supplied cDNA or gDNA.

In the study's own analysis: Using reference gene primer amplification, nucleated cell counts were estimated. Sequenced by immunoSEQ multiplex PCR; TCRdb stores in-frame clones only, minus some. V, J and clone size derive from that table, while D and trimming were established from the DNA sequence. This sample has 150,000 to 200,000 clones; around 83% occur once, and the top ten carry more than 0.75%. This chain links TRBV5-5 with TRBJ1-5; D not certain. Sequencing input: peripheral blood. This TCR was sampled from a man in his late teens or twenties with acute or convalescent COVID-19. The CDR3: CASSLLDSGLSQPQHF. CDR3 coding DNA: TGTGCCAGCAGCTTGTTGGACTCTGGGTTGAGTCAGCCCCAGCATTTT.